This record concerns one T cell receptor beta chain sequence. Repertoires were generated with immunoSEQ multiplex PCR, while TCRdb's copy carries only in-frame clones and drops some. This sample carries roughly 92,000 clones, around nine tenths of them seen once, and the ten largest clones take 0.81%. This sample stems from a study of OX40 agonist ivuxolimab in advanced cancers. The overall study: Three dose-escalation patients had partial responses: one with hepatocellular carcinoma and two with cutaneous melanoma.

The germline V and J ends were trimmed by 6 bases and 0 bases, with 11 bases remaining between them. CDR1 and CDR2 from the germline V gene are MNHNS and SASEGT. The CDR3 covers 14 residues. The sequences come from CD4+ or CD8+ T cells sorted from blood, collected in a trial of the OX40 agonist ivuxolimab. The source is an adult with an advanced solid tumor such as melanoma, head and neck, liver or kidney cancer. The rearrangement links TRBV6-1 to TRBJ2-5; D is perhaps TRBD2 (5 bases). CDR3 in DNA: TGTGCCAGCAGGGAGCCGGGAAACCAAGAGACCCAGTACTTC. It encodes CASREPGNQETQYF.